This T cell receptor beta chain was sequenced during a study of blood T cell repertoires in COVID-19. Whole-study context: The study drew acute and convalescent COVID-19 samples from the United States, Italy and Spain. PBMCs, B-cell-depleted T cells, or T cells provided the cDNA or gDNA that made up the material.

Per the study methods: Amplified reference gene primers provided the basis for estimating nucleated cell counts. Only in-frame clones appear in the TCRdb table, and some are missing; sequencing was by immunoSEQ multiplex PCR. The V and J calls and clone size were taken over from that table, and D and trimming were inferred from the DNA. The sample includes about 250,000 clones, 65% to 85% seen only once; the top ten take 5.5%. Per germline, CDR1 MNHEY and CDR2 SMNVEV (reference sequence). Trimming took 5 bases from V and 8 from J; bases not matched to a gene: 21. CDR3 size: 18 residues. The V gene is TRBV27, the J gene TRBJ1-1; 9 bases match TRBD1. Sequenced sample: peripheral blood. The sequence was collected from a human donor in a cohort sampled during active COVID-19. CDR3 residues: CASSPWTGVGLSILEAFF. The CDR3 coding sequence is TGTGCCAGCAGTCCGTGGACAGGGGTCGGTCTAAGCATCTTGGAAGCTTTCTTT.